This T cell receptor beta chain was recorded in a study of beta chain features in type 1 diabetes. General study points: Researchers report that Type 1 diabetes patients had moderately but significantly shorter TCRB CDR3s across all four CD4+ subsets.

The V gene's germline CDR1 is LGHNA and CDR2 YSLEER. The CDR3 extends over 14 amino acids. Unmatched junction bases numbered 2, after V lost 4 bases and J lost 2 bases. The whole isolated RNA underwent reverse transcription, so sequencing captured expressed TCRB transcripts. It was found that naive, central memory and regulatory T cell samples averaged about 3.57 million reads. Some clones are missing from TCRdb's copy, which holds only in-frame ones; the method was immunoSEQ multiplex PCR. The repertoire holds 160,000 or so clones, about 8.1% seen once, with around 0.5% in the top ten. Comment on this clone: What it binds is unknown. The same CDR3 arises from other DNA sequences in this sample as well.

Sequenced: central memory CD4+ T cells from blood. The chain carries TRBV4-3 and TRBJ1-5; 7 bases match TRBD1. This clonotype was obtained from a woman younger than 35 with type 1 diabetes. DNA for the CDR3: TGCGCCAGCAGCCCAGACAGGGGCAATCAGCCCCAGCATTTT. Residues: CASSPDRGNQPQHF.